This T cell receptor (beta chain) was identified in a study of shared clonotypes between healthy human individuals. Sequencing used immunoSEQ multiplex PCR; TCRdb keeps in-frame clones, though not all of them. The sample has fewer than 550,000 clones, roughly 79% seen once. This clone has a handful of counts. CDR1 and CDR2 (germline): ENHRY, SYGVKD. Trimming cost V 6 bases and J 0 bases; bases outside gene matches: 5. The CDR3 loop spans 15 amino acids. V and J are TRBV10-3 and TRBJ1-3; 7 bases are shared with TRBD1. The receptor was isolated from a woman aged 40 to 50 in good health. Some clones in this sample may be carry-over from other donors' samples. Sequenced: PBMCs. CDR3 sequence reads: CAISLGTASGNTIYF. In DNA form, the CDR3 reads TGTGCCATCAGCCTCGGGACAGCCTCTGGAAACACCATATATTTT.